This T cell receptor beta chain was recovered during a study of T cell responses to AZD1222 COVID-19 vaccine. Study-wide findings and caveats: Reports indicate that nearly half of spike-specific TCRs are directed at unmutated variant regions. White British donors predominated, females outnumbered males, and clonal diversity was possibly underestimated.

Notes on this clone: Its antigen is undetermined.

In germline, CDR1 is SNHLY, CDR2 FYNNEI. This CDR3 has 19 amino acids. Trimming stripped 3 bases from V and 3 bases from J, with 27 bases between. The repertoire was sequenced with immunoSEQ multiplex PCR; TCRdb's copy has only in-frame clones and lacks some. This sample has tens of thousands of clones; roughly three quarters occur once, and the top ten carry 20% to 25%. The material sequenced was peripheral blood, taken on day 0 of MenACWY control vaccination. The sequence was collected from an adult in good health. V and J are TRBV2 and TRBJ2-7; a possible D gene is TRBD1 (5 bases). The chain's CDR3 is CASSEPSPGQDQPHYEQYF. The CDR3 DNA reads TGTGCCAGCAGTGAGCCCTCCCCCGGACAAGATCAACCCCACTACGAGCAGTACTTC. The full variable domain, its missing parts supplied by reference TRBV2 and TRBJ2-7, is EPEVTQTPSHQVTQMGQEVILRCVPISNHLYFYWYRQILGQKVEFLVSFYNNEISEKSEIFDDQFSVERPDGSNFTLKIRSTKLEDSAMYFCASSEPSPGQDQPHYEQYFGPGTRLTVT.